The rows below give T cell receptor beta chains drawn from one sample of a study of identical twins. Each CDR3 protein gets one entry after TCRdb re-called the 5' RACE reads with MiXCR. The sample has around 240,000 distinct CDR3 sequences, roughly 7% seen once; the top ten hold roughly 3.6%. The same sample was also studied in work on yellow fever vaccine responses in identical twins.

The specimen was memory (CD45RO+) T cells sorted from blood. Receptor source: a woman aged 18-35 years in good health. The conserved cysteine and the conserved F or W are not part of the CDR3 here. Fields, in order: V gene, J gene, CDR3 protein.

TRBV12-3/TRBV12-4	TRBJ1-5	ASSRTVGSNQPQH
TRBV24-1	TRBJ2-1	ATSATGRHNEQF
TRBV28	TRBJ1-2	ASSLGGYGYT
TRBV3-1	TRBJ2-1	ASSQVRGGGNEQF
TRBV7-9	TRBJ2-5	ASSPQASGETQY
TRBV19	TRBJ1-1	ASSGQGAEAF
TRBV3-1	TRBJ2-3	ASSQDPIAAGGISDTQY
TRBV3-1	TRBJ2-2	ASSRGQGPGELF
TRBV5-1	TRBJ2-1	ASSLEGDGYNEQF
TRBV28	TRBJ1-5	ASRVQAQPQH
TRBV20-1	TRBJ2-2	SARGGNTGELF
TRBV20-1	TRBJ2-1	SAIKKQGLYNEQF
TRBV10-3	TRBJ2-7	AISESGGRDEQY
TRBV6-5	TRBJ1-2	ASRTRQRGYT
TRBV20-1	TRBJ2-2	SARDQPRQGRAGELF
TRBV6-5	TRBJ2-1	ASSYPSGRFGNEQF
TRBV12-3/TRBV12-4	TRBJ1-2	ASSLATGEGYT
TRBV6-1	TRBJ1-4	ASSVGAPNEKLF
TRBV20-1	TRBJ2-7	SARDHASGRWEQY
TRBV4-1	TRBJ2-3	ASSLGLTSGTDTQY
TRBV29-1	TRBJ1-4	SVGRTNEKLF
TRBV29-1	TRBJ2-7	SVESPSGTRSYDEQY
TRBV18	TRBJ2-3	ASSPRTSGGPGTDTQY
TRBV10-2	TRBJ2-7	ASSESPFWQGDYEQY
TRBV5-1	TRBJ2-5	ASSPGLAGTKGTQY
TRBV20-1	TRBJ2-3	SAKQGTRTDTQY
TRBV10-3	TRBJ2-2	AISDGLRTGELF
TRBV5-6	TRBJ1-6	ASSIGYGQGNSPLH
TRBV7-2	TRBJ2-5	ASSLQGAVTETQY
TRBV21-1	TRBJ2-3	ARQLDFTDTQY
TRBV27	TRBJ2-1	ASKSLTSELSNEQF
TRBV18	TRBJ2-3	ASSKRGRGPTDTQY
TRBV11-2	TRBJ2-1	ASSSIAGLGYNEQF
TRBV20-1	TRBJ2-2	SAPRLETGDTGELF
TRBV20-1	TRBJ1-5	SASNGYSNQPQH
TRBV6-1	TRBJ1-5	ASSTMPDQPQH
TRBV14	TRBJ2-5	ASSQQPGGGETQY
TRBV28	TRBJ1-2	ASSFAGVGYT
TRBV7-2	TRBJ2-7	ASSRDLTYEQY
TRBV20-1	TRBJ2-1	SATSLGQGIYNEQF
TRBV11-3	TRBJ2-1	ASSWVGTTHNEQF
TRBV10-3	TRBJ1-1	AARSLPGGSWTEAF
TRBV7-2	TRBJ2-7	ASSHEYGVAGVR
TRBV29-1	TRBJ2-3	SVPFSTDTQY
TRBV2	TRBJ1-1	ASSEGPSSAAF
TRBV12-3/TRBV12-4	TRBJ2-1	ASTLALLQNEQF
TRBV3-1	TRBJ2-6	ASSQGYRGQGLAGANVLT
TRBV12-3/TRBV12-4	TRBJ2-1	ASRPTLAGGPNEQF
TRBV7-9	TRBJ1-1	ASSLGDRGIEAF
TRBV20-1	TRBJ2-5	SARKGSGLHITQY
TRBV7-9	TRBJ2-1	ASSSGLAGVPF
TRBV7-2	TRBJ1-2	ASSLGYGNYGYT
TRBV7-2	TRBJ1-1	ASSLDWLGTEAF
TRBV4-2	TRBJ2-7	ASSQGTSSSYEQY
TRBV29-1	TRBJ2-5	SVNNAQETQY
TRBV12-3/TRBV12-4	TRBJ2-2	ASSPFGRGHAGELF
TRBV29-1	TRBJ2-5	SVGRTSGSGETQY
TRBV25-1	TRBJ2-1	ASSSTSIPYSYNEQF
TRBV5-6	TRBJ1-6	ASSTTGPSSYNSPLH